The next 9 T cell receptor beta chains were all read from a single sample in a study of neurological immune-mediated disorders. TCRdb reprocessed the 5' RACE reads via MiXCR and lists one record per CDR3 protein. The sample gives 50,000 to 85,000 distinct CDR3 sequences, 5.2% of which show up once; approximately 3% is in the top ten. Specimen: PBMCs. The receptor source for this set is a woman aged 30 to 39 with multiple sclerosis.

This clonotype has at least ten counts. The V and J genes are TRBV13 and TRBJ2-1; 8 bases are a match to TRBD1. This CDR3 has 15 residues. J gave up 7 bases and V 5 bases, and 10 bases lay outside the gene matches. From germline, CDR1 is PRHDT and CDR2 FYEKMQ (reference sequence). This CDR3 reads CASSASPGQVNEQFF. CDR3 DNA sequence: TGTGCCAGCAGCGCGTCTCCGGGACAGGTGAATGAGCAGTTCTTC.

This clonotype is categorized as medium-sized. The rearrangement links TRBV15 to TRBJ2-7; TRBD2 agrees at 7 bases. The CDR3 is 14 residues long. J gave up 5 bases and V 1 base, and 5 bases lay outside the gene matches. Per germline, CDR1 LNHNV and CDR2 YYDKDF (reference sequence). The CDR3 spells CATSRVAGWDEQYF. The DNA for the CDR3 is TGTGCCACCAGCAGAGTAGCGGGCTGGGACGAGCAGTACTTC.

This clonotype was found a few times. The rearrangement uses TRBV20-1 and TRBJ1-1, with unresolved D. The germline CDR1 and CDR2 sequences are DFQATT and SNEGSKA (reference sequence). V was pared by 4 bases and J by 1 base, with 7 bases between. The CDR3 is made up of 12 amino acids. CDR3 protein: CSAKHPNTEAFF. CDR3 sequence (DNA): TGCAGTGCTAAACACCCGAACACTGAAGCTTTCTTT.

This clonotype showed up many times. V gene TRBV3-1 combines with J gene TRBJ2-4, with a weak D call TRBD2 (5 bases). Germline V gene sequence: CDR1 LGHDT, CDR2 YNNKEL (reference sequence). V lost 8 bases, J lost 0 bases, and 14 bases lay in between. CDR3 length equals 15 residues. The CDR3 region is CASGLRTAAKNIQYF. CDR3 bases: TGTGCCAGCGGATTAAGGACTGCAGCCAAAAACATTCAGTACTTC.

In its sample, this clonotype was seen a few times. Compared with germline, one end of the junction differs, possibly owing to a read error. This chain joins TRBV20-1 and TRBJ1-6; tentative D call: TRBD1 (5 bases). This CDR3 has 17 residues. CDR1 is DFQATT, CDR2 SNEGSKA, per germline (reference sequence). The CDR3 sequence is CSARDQGQNSYNSPLNF. The CDR3 region has the DNA TGCAGTGCTAGAGATCAGGGCCAGAACTCCTATAATTCACCCCTCAACTTT.

The chain combines TRBV27 with TRBJ1-6; maybe TRBD1 (5 bases). V lost 3 bases, J lost 9 bases, and 15 bases lay in between. This CDR3 is built from 15 residues. The germline V gene encodes CDR1 MNHEY and CDR2 SMNVEV (reference sequence). In DNA, the CDR3 is TGTGCCAGCAGTTTGTACAGGACATCGGTTTCACCCCTCCACTTT. Protein: CASSLYRTSVSPLHF.

This clonotype was seen ten or more times. The chain has TRBV6-6 and TRBJ2-3; 8 positions match TRBD2. The germline V gene has CDR1 MNHNY and CDR2 SVGAGI (reference sequence). V trimming: 6 bases; J trimming: 4 bases; junction bases outside the gene matches: 6. The length of the CDR3 is 14 residues. This CDR3 reads CASSRGLAPDTQYF. The CDR3 DNA sequence: TGTGCCAGCAGCCGAGGACTAGCACCAGATACGCAGTATTTT.

This chain links TRBV5-1 with TRBJ2-1; 10 bases match TRBD1. The ends lost 4 bases at V and 8 bases at J; junction bases unmatched: 9. Germline CDR1 SGHRS, CDR2 YFSETQ. The CDR3 is made up of 15 amino acids. CDR3 sequence: CASSHGQGGLDEQFF. The CDR3 DNA sequence: TGCGCCAGCAGCCACGGACAGGGGGGTTTGGATGAGCAGTTCTTC.

This clonotype appeared many times. The J gene is TRBJ2-7, the V gene TRBV7-8; D unresolved. Deletions cut 3 bases from V and 7 bases from J, with 19 bases between. Germline V gives CDR1 SGHVS, CDR2 FQNEAQ. The CDR3 has 15 amino acids. The CDR3 loop is CASSLLELALREQYF. Written as DNA, the CDR3 is TGTGCCAGCAGCTTGTTGGAACTGGCACTGAGGGAGCAGTACTTC.